The rows below give T cell receptor beta chains drawn from one sample of a study of T cell repertoires in cytomegalovirus infection. Antigen specificity for these receptors is unknown. TCRdb reanalysed the reads using MiXCR and keeps one entry per CDR3 protein. The sample carries 650,000 to 900,000 distinct CDR3 sequences, 29% recorded once. Sequenced here: cultured CD8+ T cells from PBMCs, sampled from culture after CMV antigen stimulation. The receptors here all came from a human donor in good health (CMV status not recorded). Some clones in this sample may be carry-over from other donors' samples. Both conserved end residues are part of each CDR3. D genes are given only for firm matches. Clone size is shown for a subset of rows, as once, few, many or a class of expanded clone.

d_call	clone_size	j_call	v_call	cdr3_nt	cdr3_aa
NA	few	TRBJ1-3	TRBV29-1	TGCAGCGTTGATCCGACCAGACAGGAGGGAAACACCATATATTTT	CSVDPTRQEGNTIYF
NA	NA	TRBJ2-1	TRBV4-2	TGTGCCAGCAGCCACTCAGGGGGAGGGTACGATGAGCAGTTCTTC	CASSHSGGGYDEQFF
NA	many	TRBJ2-1	TRBV7-2	TGTGCCAGCAGCTTAGGCGCAGGGGAAAGCAATGAGCAGTTCTTC	CASSLGAGESNEQFF
TRBD1	few	TRBJ1-4	TRBV27	TGTGCCAGCAGTTCCCTCAGCAGGGGGCCTTCGGAGGAACTGTTTTTT	CASSSLSRGPSEELFF
NA	NA	TRBJ1-1	TRBV28	TGTGCCAGCACCTTGGGCAGGGCCGCGACTGAAGCTTTCTTT	CASTLGRAATEAFF
TRBD1	many	TRBJ2-2	TRBV7-7	TGTGCTAGCGTTCCCGGGACAGACTTCACCGGGGAGCTGTTTTTT	CASVPGTDFTGELFF
NA	few	TRBJ2-3	TRBV12-3/TRBV12-4	TGTGCCAGCAGTTCACCGGGACAGAAGCGGGGAGATACGCAGTATTTT	CASSSPGQKRGDTQYF
TRBD1	many	TRBJ2-3	TRBV7-6	TGTGCCACCCGGGACAGGGGATACACAGATACGCAGTATTTT	CATRDRGYTDTQYF
NA	NA	TRBJ2-1	TRBV4-1	TGCGCCAGCAGCCATTCCTCATGGCAGTTCTTC	CASSHSSWQFF
NA	NA	TRBJ1-1	TRBV9	TGTGCCAGCAGCCCCTCGGGGGTTCTGGACACTGAAGCTTTCTTT	CASSPSGVLDTEAFF
NA	NA	TRBJ2-3	TRBV6-5	TGTGCCAGCAGCCCCCAGGGTCACCACACAGATACGCAGTATTTT	CASSPQGHHTDTQYF
NA	NA	TRBJ1-5	TRBV10-3	TGTGCCATCAGTGATGGGGAGGTCAATCAGCCCCAGCATTTT	CAISDGEVNQPQHF
TRBD1	NA	TRBJ2-3	TRBV29-1	TGCAGCGGAACAGGGGGCTTAGATACGCAGTATTTT	CSGTGGLDTQYF
TRBD1	NA	TRBJ1-6	TRBV27	TGTGCCTCCCGGACAGGGGGCTTTAATTCACCCCTCCACTTT	CASRTGGFNSPLHF
TRBD2	few	TRBJ2-5	TRBV7-9	TGTGCCAGCAGAGGGCTAGCGGGGCCGCAAGAGACCCAGTACTTC	CASRGLAGPQETQYF
NA	NA	TRBJ2-1	TRBV20-1	TGCAGTGCCAGGGAGACTAGGAGTTATGAGCAGTTCTTC	CSARETRSYEQFF
TRBD1	NA	TRBJ2-2	TRBV6-1	TGTGCCAGCAGTTATTTGAGGGGGCTGGCCGGGGAGCTGTTTTTT	CASSYLRGLAGELFF
NA	few	TRBJ2-2	TRBV7-8	TGTGCCAGCAGCTCCTACGGGCAAGCCAACACCGGGGAGCTGTTTTTT	CASSSYGQANTGELFF
TRBD2	many	TRBJ2-1	TRBV7-2	TGTGCCAGCAGCTCGGAGGGACTAGCGGGGGGCCCCAGCTCCTACAATGAGCAGTTCTTC	CASSSEGLAGGPSSYNEQFF
NA	many	TRBJ2-2	TRBV7-8	TGTGCCAGCAGCTTAGAAACCCTTTATTCGGGCCCCGGGGAGCTGTTTTTT	CASSLETLYSGPGELFF